This T cell receptor (beta chain) was sequenced in a study of cytomegalovirus exposure and HLA in healthy donors. Overall study context: Of several hundred genotyped donors, more than 70% clustered with self-reported Caucasian donors.

The V gene's germline CDR1 is SNHLY and CDR2 FYNNEI. V was cut by 6 bases and J by 2 bases, with 12 bases left in between. This CDR3 comprises 14 residues. Study observations and caveats: The study listed approximately 160 cytomegalovirus-associated TCR beta chains. TCR beta V- and J-gene trimming, according to a later analysis, was linked to a missense DCLRE1C variant.

Researchers ran the PCR with 60 Vbeta and 13 Jbeta primers. This table comes from immunoSEQ multiplex PCR, and its TCRdb copy is limited to in-frame clones, with some not included. This table holds about 200,000 clones, around 80% found once. In the case of this clone: Antigen unknown.

This rearrangement joins TRBV2 to TRBJ2-3, with D perhaps matching TRBD2 (6 bases). This sequence originates from a man aged 35-49 years in good health and CMV-seropositive. The sequenced material came from PBMCs. The CDR3 DNA reads TGTGCCAGCAGGGTGGGCGGGACCACAGATACGCAGTATTTT. This sequence encodes CASRVGGTTDTQYF. The entire variable domain, with the rest obtained from reference TRBV2 and TRBJ2-3, is as follows: EPEVTQTPSHQVTQMGQEVILRCVPISNHLYFYWYRQILGQKVEFLVSFYNNEISEKSEIFDDQFSVERPDGSNFTLKIRSTKLEDSAMYFCASRVGGTTDTQYFGPGTRLTVL.